These T cell receptor beta chains were read from a single sample in a study of cytomegalovirus exposure and HLA in healthy donors. The repertoire was sequenced with immunoSEQ multiplex PCR; TCRdb's copy has only in-frame clones and lacks some. The data hold roughly 130,000 clones, with about 74% observed a single time. Sequencing was done on a sample of PBMCs. Receptors were obtained from a man aged 35-49 years in good health and CMV-seropositive. Both conserved end residues are part of each CDR3. D genes are given only for firm matches. Rows may omit the clone size; those that give it use once, few, many or a size class.

size: NA
V: TRBV6-5
D: NA
J: TRBJ2-5
DNA: TGTGCCAGCAGTTACTCCTACCGGGCCGAGGGGACCCAGTACTTC
CDR3: CASSYSYRAEGTQYF

size: NA
V: TRBV10-3
D: NA
J: TRBJ1-1
DNA: TGTGCCATCAGTGAGTCGACAGCGACGAACACTGAAGCTTTCTTT
CDR3: CAISESTATNTEAFF

size: few
V: TRBV14
D: TRBD1
J: TRBJ2-6
DNA: TGTGCCAGCAGCCTGCAACAGGGGGTCGGAACTGGGGCCAACGTCCTGACTTTC
CDR3: CASSLQQGVGTGANVLTF

size: NA
V: TRBV11-1
D: NA
J: TRBJ1-6
DNA: TGTGCCAGCAGCCAAGGGGCCAGAAGCTCCTATAATTCACCCCTCCACTTT
CDR3: CASSQGARSSYNSPLHF

size: NA
V: TRBV7-8
D: NA
J: TRBJ1-5
DNA: TGTGCCAGCAGCGGAGTTGGCAATCAGCCCCAGCATTTT
CDR3: CASSGVGNQPQHF

size: NA
V: TRBV30
D: NA
J: TRBJ1-5
DNA: TGTGCCTGGAGTGTACTAGATAGCAATCAGCCCCAGCATTTT
CDR3: CAWSVLDSNQPQHF

size: NA
V: TRBV2
D: NA
J: TRBJ2-1
DNA: TGTGCCAGCAGGAGGGACTCCAGAAGCAATGAGCAGTTCTTC
CDR3: CASRRDSRSNEQFF

size: NA
V: TRBV4-2
D: NA
J: TRBJ1-4
DNA: TGTGCCAGCAGCCAAGATCCATATAGTACGGGGGGCGATGAAAAACTGTTTTTT
CDR3: CASSQDPYSTGGDEKLFF

size: NA
V: TRBV7-6
D: NA
J: TRBJ2-2
DNA: TGTGCCAGCAGCTTAAATATGAACACCGGGGAGCTGTTTTTT
CDR3: CASSLNMNTGELFF

size: NA
V: TRBV10-3
D: TRBD2
J: TRBJ2-2
DNA: TGTGCCATCAGTGGGACTAGCGGAGGGGAGCTGTTTTTT
CDR3: CAISGTSGGELFF

size: few
V: TRBV7-2
D: NA
J: TRBJ1-2
DNA: TGTGCCAGCAGCCAAGATGGGGGGAACTATGGCTACACCTTC
CDR3: CASSQDGGNYGYTF

size: NA
V: TRBV7-2
D: NA
J: TRBJ2-2
DNA: TGTGCCAGCAGTACAGCGGACACCGGGGAGCTGTTTTTT
CDR3: CASSTADTGELFF

size: NA
V: TRBV27
D: NA
J: TRBJ1-6
DNA: TGTGCCAGCAGTTTGGCGTACAGGAGCTCCTATAATTCACCCCTCCACTTT
CDR3: CASSLAYRSSYNSPLHF